This TCR beta chain was obtained from a study of T cells in Graves' hyperthyroidism and ophthalmopathy. Points from the study as a whole: Among clonotypes expanded in thyroid above 0.001, most were also found in blood.

RNA transcripts were the template for amplifying TCR beta CDR3 regions. An initial round of RT-PCR targeting the TCR CDR3 relied on the HTBI primer set. TCRdb recomputed calls from the multiplex PCR reads with MiXCR, one row per CDR3 protein. The sample contains about 720,000 distinct CDR3 sequences, 18% of which appear only once. CDR1 DFQATT and CDR2 SNEGSKA come from the germline V gene (reference sequence). This CDR3 has 13 residues. The ends were cut back, 3 bases at V and 4 bases at J, with 10 bases in the middle. Cells are PBMCs isolated from over 7.5 ml of fresh blood. This clonotype has only a few counts. Its specificity is not known.

This receptor was identified in a woman between 45 and 60 years old with Graves' hyperthyroidism that later progressed to Graves' ophthalmopathy. The V call is TRBV20-1, the J call TRBJ1-5; the D is unclear. The sequenced sample was blood. CDR3 in amino acids: CSASEFVNQPQHF. In nucleotides, the CDR3 is TGCAGTGCTAGCGAGTTCGTTAATCAGCCCCAGCATTTT.